The sequence of this TCR beta chain was determined in a study of T cell responses to AZD1222 COVID-19 vaccine. Whole-study findings and limits: Clonal diversity was possibly underestimated; the donors were predominantly white British and more often female. Across the whole spike, CD4 TCRs peaked at regions 160-218 and 743-854.

Comment on this clone: Its target is unknown.

V lost 6 bases to trimming and J lost 3 bases, with 17 bases between them. The germline CDR1 and CDR2 sequences are ENHRY and SYGVKD. This CDR3 has 15 amino acids. TCRdb's copy holds only in-frame clones and misses some; the assay was immunoSEQ multiplex PCR. The repertoire holds around 69,000 clones, with roughly 84% as singletons. The receptor's source is an adult in good health. The source material was peripheral blood, sampled on day 0 of AZD1222 vaccination. The rearrangement uses TRBV10-3 and TRBJ1-2; D is perhaps TRBD1 (5 bases). The CDR3 bases are TGTGCCATCAGGCCCGAGTGGGGGGAGGACTATGGCTACACCTTC. It encodes CAIRPEWGEDYGYTF.